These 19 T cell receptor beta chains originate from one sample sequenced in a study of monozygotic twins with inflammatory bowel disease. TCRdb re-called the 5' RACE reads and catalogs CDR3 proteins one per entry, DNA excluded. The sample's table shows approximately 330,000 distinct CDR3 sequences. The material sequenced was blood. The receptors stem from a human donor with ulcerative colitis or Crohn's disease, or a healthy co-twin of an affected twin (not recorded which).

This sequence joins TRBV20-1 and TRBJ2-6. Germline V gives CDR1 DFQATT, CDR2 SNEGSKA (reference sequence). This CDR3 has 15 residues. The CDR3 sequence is CSAIFQDSGANVLTF.

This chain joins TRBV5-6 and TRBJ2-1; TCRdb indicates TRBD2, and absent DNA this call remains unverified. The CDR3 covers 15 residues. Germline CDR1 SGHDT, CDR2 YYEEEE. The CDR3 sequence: CASSFLAGGLGEQFF.

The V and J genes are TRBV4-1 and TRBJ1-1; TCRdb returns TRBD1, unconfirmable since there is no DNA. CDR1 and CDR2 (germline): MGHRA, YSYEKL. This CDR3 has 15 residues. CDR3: CASSSPLTGSFEAFF.

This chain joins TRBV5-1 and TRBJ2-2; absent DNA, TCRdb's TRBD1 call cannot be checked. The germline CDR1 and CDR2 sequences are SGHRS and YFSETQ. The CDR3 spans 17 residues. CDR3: CASSLVPRGPHTGELFF.

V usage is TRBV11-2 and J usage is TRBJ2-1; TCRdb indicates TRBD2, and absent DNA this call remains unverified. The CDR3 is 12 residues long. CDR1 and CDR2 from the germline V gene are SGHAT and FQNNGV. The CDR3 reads CASSPTSGEQFF.

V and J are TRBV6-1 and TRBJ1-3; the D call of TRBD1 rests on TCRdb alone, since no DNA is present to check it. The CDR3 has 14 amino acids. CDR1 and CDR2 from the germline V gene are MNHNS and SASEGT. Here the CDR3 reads CASARGSGGNTIYF.

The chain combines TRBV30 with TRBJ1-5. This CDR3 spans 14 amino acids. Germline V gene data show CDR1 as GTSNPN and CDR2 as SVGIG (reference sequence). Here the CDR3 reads CAWSVGQSNQPQHF.

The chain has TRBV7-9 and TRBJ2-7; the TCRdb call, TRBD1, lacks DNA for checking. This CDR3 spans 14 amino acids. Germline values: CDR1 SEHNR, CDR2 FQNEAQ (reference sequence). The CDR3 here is CASSLSRDNYEQYF.

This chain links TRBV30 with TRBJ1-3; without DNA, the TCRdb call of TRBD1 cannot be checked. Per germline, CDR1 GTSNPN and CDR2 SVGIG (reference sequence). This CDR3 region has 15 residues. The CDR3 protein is CAWSAGGLSGNTIYF.

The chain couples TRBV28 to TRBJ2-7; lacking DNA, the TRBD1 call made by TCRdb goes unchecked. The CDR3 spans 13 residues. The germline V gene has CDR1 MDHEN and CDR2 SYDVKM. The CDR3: CASRGTGLYEQYF.

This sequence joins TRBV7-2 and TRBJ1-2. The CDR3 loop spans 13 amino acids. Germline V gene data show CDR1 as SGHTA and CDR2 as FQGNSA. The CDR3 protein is CASSPPRGGGYTF.

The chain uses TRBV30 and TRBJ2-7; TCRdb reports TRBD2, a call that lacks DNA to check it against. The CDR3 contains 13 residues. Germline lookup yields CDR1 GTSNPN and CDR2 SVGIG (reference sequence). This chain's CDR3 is CAWSVGGFHEQYF. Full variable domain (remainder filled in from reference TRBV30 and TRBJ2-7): SQTIHQWPATLVQPVGSPLSLECTVEGTSNPNLYWYRQAAGRGLQLLFYSVGIGQISSEVPQNLSASRPQDRQFILSSKKLLLSDSGFYLCAWSVGGFHEQYFGPGTRLTVT.

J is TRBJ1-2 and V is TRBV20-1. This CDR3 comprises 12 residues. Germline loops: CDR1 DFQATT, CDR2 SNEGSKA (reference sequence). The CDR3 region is CSAQSSNYGYTF.

The CDR3 spells CASSLAGTGKETQYF. The chain carries TRBV5-1 and TRBJ2-5; absent DNA, TCRdb's TRBD1 call cannot be checked. This CDR3 is 15 amino acids long. CDR1 and CDR2 (germline): SGHRS, YFSETQ.

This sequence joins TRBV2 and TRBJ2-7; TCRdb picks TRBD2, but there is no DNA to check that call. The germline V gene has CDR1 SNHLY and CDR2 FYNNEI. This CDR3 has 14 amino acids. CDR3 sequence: CASIWGGQSYEQYF.

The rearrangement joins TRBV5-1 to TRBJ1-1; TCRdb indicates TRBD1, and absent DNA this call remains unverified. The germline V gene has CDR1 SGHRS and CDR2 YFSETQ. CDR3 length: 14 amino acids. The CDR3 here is CASSPGNRNTEAFF.

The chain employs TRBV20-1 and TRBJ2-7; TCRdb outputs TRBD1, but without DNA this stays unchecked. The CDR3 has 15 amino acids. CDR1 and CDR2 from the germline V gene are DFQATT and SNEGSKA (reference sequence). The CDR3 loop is CSAAGLGTEGYEQYF.

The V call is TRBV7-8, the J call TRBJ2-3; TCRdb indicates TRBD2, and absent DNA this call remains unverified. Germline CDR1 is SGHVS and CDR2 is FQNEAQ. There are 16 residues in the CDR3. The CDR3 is CASSLLAGGSTDTQYF.

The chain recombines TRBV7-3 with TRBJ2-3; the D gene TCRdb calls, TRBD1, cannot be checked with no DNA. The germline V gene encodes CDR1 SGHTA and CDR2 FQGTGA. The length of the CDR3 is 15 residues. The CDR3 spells CASSLTAGREDTQYF.